One sample yielded the 21 T cell receptor beta chains listed below, sequenced in a study of blood T cell repertoires in COVID-19. Some clones are missing from TCRdb's copy, which holds only in-frame ones; the method was immunoSEQ multiplex PCR. This sample yields some 99,000 clones, of which around 84% are seen a single time; around 13% belongs to the top ten. The sequencing sample was made of peripheral blood. The receptors shown here come from a woman in her fifties or sixties in a cohort sampled during active or convalescent COVID-19.

This clone was seen only a few times. V and J are TRBV19 and TRBJ2-2, with 9 positions matching TRBD2. Germline values: CDR1 LNHDA, CDR2 SQIVND (reference sequence). CDR3 length: 12 residues. The CDR3 reads CAGLADTGELFF. CDR3 nucleotides: TGTGCGGGACTAGCAGACACCGGGGAGCTGTTTTTT. Supplemented by reference TRBV19 and TRBJ2-2, the full variable domain reads DGGITQSPKYLFRKEGQNVTLSCEQNLNHDAMYWYRQDPGQGLRLIYYSQIVNDFQKGDIAEGYSVSREKKESFPLTVTSAQKNPTAFYLCAGLADTGELFFGEGSRLTVL.

This sequence joins TRBV5-1 and TRBJ1-3; tentative D call: TRBD1 (5 bases). V was clipped by 4 bases and J by 1 base, with 12 bases between them. Germline assignment: CDR1 SGHRS and CDR2 YFSETQ. The CDR3 is made up of 15 amino acids. This chain's CDR3 is CASSQLGDSGNTIYF. The CDR3 DNA reads TGCGCCAGCAGCCAGCTAGGGGATTCTGGAAACACCATATATTTT.

V and J are TRBV6-2 or TRBV6-3 and TRBJ2-3; 7 positions match TRBD1. The CDR3 runs 13 residues. After removal of 4 bases from V and 9 bases from J, the junction contained 7 bases not matched to a gene. Germline CDR1 and CDR2: MNHEY and SVGEGT. The CDR3 nucleotides read TGTGCCAGCAGTTCGACAGGGAGAGGGACGCAGTATTTT. Protein sequence: CASSSTGRGTQYF.

The rearrangement joins TRBV28 to TRBJ1-4; tentative D call: TRBD1 (6 bases). Germline V lookup: CDR1 MDHEN, CDR2 SYDVKM. V lost 2 bases, J lost 8 bases, and 12 bases lay in between. This CDR3 region has 14 residues. This CDR3 reads CASSLNPGVEKLFF. The DNA for the CDR3 is TGTGCCAGCAGTTTAAATCCAGGGGTGGAAAAACTGTTTTTT.

The chain couples TRBV6-6 to TRBJ1-2; D unresolved. Germline values: CDR1 MNHNY, CDR2 SVGAGI (reference sequence). Trimming took 6 bases from V and 1 from J, leaving 9 bases between them. The CDR3 has 13 residues. CDR3 sequence (DNA): TGTGCCAGCAGCGAGGGATTTAACTATGGCTACACCTTC. This encodes CASSEGFNYGYTF.

The rearrangement links TRBV28 to TRBJ2-5, with 8 bases matching TRBD1. The length of the CDR3 is 14 residues. With V trimmed by 7 bases and J by 5 bases, 9 bases remained unmatched. Germline assignment: CDR1 MDHEN and CDR2 SYDVKM. CDR3 sequence (DNA): TGTGCCAGCACCCAGGGGGCGCGTAGGGAGACCCAGTACTTC. It is translated as CASTQGARRETQYF.

V usage is TRBV4-1 and J usage is TRBJ2-2; maybe TRBD2 (7 bases). V shed 3 bases and J shed 2 bases, with 19 bases lying between them. This CDR3 region has 18 residues. Germline CDR1 is MGHRA and CDR2 is YSYEKL. This chain's CDR3 is CASSHLGGRGFNTGELFF. CDR3 nucleotides: TGCGCCAGCAGCCATCTCGGGGGGCGGGGTTTCAACACCGGGGAGCTGTTTTTT.

The chain has TRBV18 and TRBJ1-5, with a possible D match to TRBD1 (5 bases). Trimming cost V 4 bases and J 0 bases, with 10 bases left between them. The CDR3 contains 15 residues. Germline V lookup: CDR1 KGHSH, CDR2 LQKENI. CDR3 coding DNA: TGTGCCAGCTCACAATGGGGGGGTAGCAATCAGCCCCAGCATTTT. The encoded protein is CASSQWGGSNQPQHF.

The chain's CDR3 is CAIQRDRVTEAFF. CDR3 DNA sequence: TGTGCCATTCAACGGGACAGGGTCACTGAAGCTTTCTTT. The chain uses TRBV28 and TRBJ1-1, with TRBD1 identical over 9 bases. CDR1 is MDHEN and CDR2 is SYDVKM in the germline V gene. This CDR3 contains 13 residues. The ends lost 10 bases at V and 4 bases at J; junction bases unmatched: 7.

The rearrangement joins TRBV5-8 to TRBJ1-2; TRBD1 matches at 9 bases. Looked up from germline, CDR1 is SGHTS and CDR2 is YDEGEE. CDR3 size: 15 residues. V trimming: 2 bases; J trimming: 4 bases; junction bases outside the gene matches: 6. The CDR3 DNA sequence: TGTGCCAGCAGCTTCCTGGACAGGGGTGCCTATGGCTACACCTTC. It yields the protein CASSFLDRGAYGYTF.

A few counts support this clone. The chain links TRBV5-5 to TRBJ1-4, with TRBD1 matching over 8 bases. The CDR3 contains 15 residues. Germline CDR1 is SGHKS and CDR2 is YYEKEE (reference sequence). Trimming removed 4 bases from V and 6 bases from J; junction bases left unmatched: 8. The CDR3 loop reads CASSEGQGRDEKLFF. DNA of the CDR3: TGTGCCAGCAGCGAAGGACAGGGAAGGGATGAAAAACTGTTTTTT.

The chain uses TRBV24-1 and TRBJ1-2; D is uncertain. V was pared by 1 base and J by 4 bases, with 9 bases between. Germline CDR1 KGHDR, CDR2 SFDVKD. The CDR3 spans 14 residues. The CDR3, as DNA: TGTGCCACCAGTGATTTTCCAGGTTTCTATGGCTACACCTTC. Protein sequence: CATSDFPGFYGYTF.

The chain combines TRBV5-6 with TRBJ2-1, with D tentatively TRBD2 (6 bases). CDR3 length equals 14 residues. V shed 4 bases and J shed 12 bases, with 20 bases lying between them. CDR1 is SGHDT and CDR2 is YYEEEE in the germline V gene. The CDR3 loop is CASSPETGARTQFF. In DNA form, the CDR3 reads TGTGCCAGCAGCCCGGAAACGGGAGCACGTACGCAGTTCTTC.

The chain carries TRBV25-1 and TRBJ1-3; D uncertain. Germline CDR1 and CDR2: MGHDK and SYGVNS. Trimming shortened V by 1 base and J by 1 base, and 8 bases separated the two germline ends. The CDR3 has 15 amino acids. The CDR3 loop reads CASSELRGSGNTIYF. For the CDR3, the DNA is TGTGCCAGCAGTGAATTGCGGGGTTCTGGAAACACCATATATTTT.

This rearrangement joins TRBV5-6 to TRBJ1-2; 8 bases agree with TRBD1. V was pared by 0 bases and J by 4 bases, with 5 bases of the junction left unmatched. The CDR3 runs 15 residues. The germline gives CDR1 SGHDT, CDR2 YYEEEE. CDR3 in amino acids: CASSLADRAAYGYTF. CDR3 sequence (DNA): TGTGCCAGCAGCTTGGCGGACAGGGCTGCCTATGGCTACACCTTC.

This sequence joins TRBV9 and TRBJ2-3, with TRBD2 as a possible D gene (5 bases). There are 15 residues in the CDR3. Germline V CDR1 and CDR2: SGDLS, YYNGEE. V lost 0 bases and J 2 bases, leaving 10 bases between the germline ends. The chain's CDR3 is CASSVAPGNTDTQYF. The CDR3 DNA follows: TGTGCCAGCAGCGTAGCTCCCGGGAACACAGATACGCAGTATTTT.

This clone was observed a single time. This sequence joins TRBV28 and TRBJ2-3; the D gene is possibly TRBD1 (5 bases). The V and J ends lost 3 bases and 5 bases respectively, with 15 bases between them. Germline CDR1 and CDR2: MDHEN and SYDVKM. This CDR3 has 15 amino acids. The CDR3 bases are TGTGCCAGCAGTTTTAAACAGGTGAACGTAGATACGCAGTATTTT. Amino acids: CASSFKQVNVDTQYF.

This clone was counted only a few times. The chain links TRBV12-3 or TRBV12-4 to TRBJ1-2; weak D call: TRBD1 (6 bases). The CDR3 runs 11 residues. V was trimmed by 9 bases and J by 4 bases, leaving 9 bases between them. CDR3 nucleotides: TGTGCCAGTGGGGGGGCCTATGGCTACACCTTC. Encoded protein: CASGGAYGYTF.

The V call is TRBV5-1, the J call TRBJ2-7; no reliable D call. V lost 0 bases, J lost 6 bases, and 10 bases lay in between. Germline CDR1 SGHRS, CDR2 YFSETQ. CDR3 size: 13 residues. The CDR3 DNA reads as TGCGCCAGCAGCTTGGCGACAAACGCCGAGCAGTACTTC. It translates to CASSLATNAEQYF.

In nucleotides, the CDR3 is TGTGCCAGCAGCCAAGCCTCAGGGGGTAGGGATGAGCAGTTCTTC. Its translation: CASSQASGGRDEQFF. The rearrangement uses TRBV4-2 and TRBJ2-1; TRBD1 agrees at 7 bases. There are 15 residues in the CDR3. Germline V lookup: CDR1 LGHNA, CDR2 YNFKEQ. V was clipped by 1 base and J by 8 bases; unmatched bases: 8.

Comment on this clone: At one of its ends the junction is not consistent with the germline gene, which may arise from a read error. The chain carries TRBV10-3 and TRBJ1-1, with D unresolved. The CDR3 contains 15 residues. CDR1 is ENHRY, CDR2 SYGVKD, per germline. CDR3 in amino acids: CATSPTGFLNTEAFF. CDR3 nucleotides: TGTGCCACCAGTCCCACCGGTTTCTTGAACACTGAAGCTTTCTTT.